A single sample gave rise to the 25 T cell receptor beta chains below, sequenced in a study of response to subunit inactivated influenza vaccine. TCRdb redid the calling of the RT-PCR reads with MiXCR, one entry per CDR3 protein. Of roughly 700,000 distinct CDR3 sequences in the sample, roughly 14% were seen once. Specimen: PBMCs from blood, collected about 14 days before vaccination. These receptors were obtained from a man aged 50-60 years who received an inactivated influenza vaccine.

V is TRBV4-3 and J is TRBJ1-5; D remains unclear. The V end was cut by 0 bases, the J end by 6 bases, with 15 bases between. In germline, CDR1 is LGHNA, CDR2 YSLEER. CDR3 length: 16 residues. The CDR3 DNA is TGCGCCAGCAGCCAAGATAGGGTGCCCGCGGGTCAGCCCCAGCATTTT. Its translation is CASSQDRVPAGQPQHF.

The V call is TRBV7-8, the J call TRBJ2-2, with D tentatively TRBD1 (6 bases). Per the germline V gene, CDR1 is SGHVS and CDR2 is FQNEAQ. V dropped 2 bases and J dropped 4 bases, with 17 bases sitting between them. This CDR3 contains 17 residues. The CDR3 coding sequence is TGTGCCAGCAGCTTACCCGACGGACAGCCGATCACCGGGGAGCTGTTTTTT. This codes for CASSLPDGQPITGELFF.

This clonotype was picked up many times. The chain recombines TRBV5-1 with TRBJ2-3; 8 positions agree with TRBD2. The CDR3 sequence is 18 residues long. The trim removed 1 base at V and 5 bases at J, leaving 15 bases unmatched. Germline values: CDR1 SGHRS, CDR2 YFSETQ. The CDR3: CASSLMQTGRGGRDTQYF. CDR3 nucleotides: TGCGCCAGCAGCTTGATGCAGACAGGCCGGGGGGGCCGAGATACGCAGTATTTT.

J is TRBJ2-5 and V is TRBV7-2; no firm D call. The CDR3 is made up of 17 amino acids. V dropped 2 bases and J dropped 1 base, with 17 bases sitting between them. CDR1 SGHTA and CDR2 FQGNSA come from the germline V gene. In nucleotides, the CDR3 is TGTGCCAGCAGCTTACTTTTTCCCCAAGACTCCCAAGAGACCCAGTACTTC. Translated: CASSLLFPQDSQETQYF.

This clonotype was counted between two and nine times. Here the CDR3 DNA reads TGTGCCAGCAGTTTCGGGACAGACAATGAAAAACTGTTTTTT. Translating gives CASSFGTDNEKLFF. The V and J genes are TRBV12-3 or TRBV12-4 and TRBJ1-4; TRBD1 matches 7 bases. There are 14 residues in the CDR3. The junction had 3 bases not matched to a gene; V was cut back by 3 bases and J by 5 bases.

CDR3 residues: CASSEIWLAGINEQFF. As DNA, the CDR3 is TGTGCCAGCAGTGAAATTTGGCTAGCGGGTATTAATGAGCAGTTCTTC. The V gene is TRBV6-1, the J gene TRBJ2-1; TRBD2 agrees at 8 bases. CDR1 and CDR2 (germline): MNHNS, SASEGT. V lost 2 bases, J lost 7 bases, and 10 bases stayed unmatched. The CDR3 runs 16 residues.

The gene calls are TRBV5-1 and TRBJ2-3, with D hard to call. The CDR3 covers 14 residues. The V gene's germline CDR1 is SGHRS and CDR2 YFSETQ. The V end was cut by 2 bases, the J end by 6 bases, with 13 bases between. The DNA of the CDR3 is TGCGCCAGCAGCTTCGACGGACCACCCGATACGCAGTATTTT. It specifies CASSFDGPPDTQYF.

This chain joins TRBV20-1 and TRBJ2-2; maybe TRBD2 (6 bases). V was cut by 6 bases and J by 5 bases, with 28 bases left in between. In germline, CDR1 is DFQATT, CDR2 SNEGSKA (reference sequence). The CDR3 extends over 18 amino acids. The CDR3 reads CSARGGTYNVEGTGELFF. Here the CDR3 DNA reads TGCAGTGCCCGAGGCGGGACCTATAACGTCGAAGGGACCGGGGAGCTGTTTTTT.

CDR3 DNA sequence: TGTGCCAGCACTAAAGACAGGGAGACTGAAGCTTTCTTT. Residues: CASTKDRETEAFF. This chain joins TRBV2 and TRBJ1-1; TRBD1 matches at 7 bases. Germline trimming cut 7 bases from V and 5 bases from J; bases unmatched to any gene: 7. This CDR3 spans 13 amino acids. From germline, CDR1 is SNHLY and CDR2 FYNNEI.

There are a few counts of this clonotype. The chain recombines TRBV4-1 with TRBJ2-2; D is possibly TRBD1 or TRBD2 (5 bases each). The CDR3 is made up of 16 amino acids. The V end lost 3 bases, the J end lost 4 bases, and 15 bases lay between the germline ends. From germline, CDR1 is MGHRA and CDR2 YSYEKL. The CDR3, as DNA: TGCGCCAGCAGCCACGAGATGGGGGTTAGCACCGGGGAGCTGTTTTTT. Its translation: CASSHEMGVSTGELFF.

This clonotype was seen repeatedly, ten times or more. The chain combines TRBV30 with TRBJ2-1; no firm D call. The CDR3 has 17 residues. Germline V CDR1 and CDR2: GTSNPN, SVGIG (reference sequence). V was cut by 0 bases and J by 0 bases, with 15 bases left in between. The CDR3 bases are TGTGCCTGGAGTGTAGGCAGGACCGCGCGCTCCTACAATGAGCAGTTCTTC. It yields the protein CAWSVGRTARSYNEQFF.

The V call is TRBV20-1, the J call TRBJ2-7, with D uncertain. This CDR3 comprises 13 residues. Trimming removed 3 bases from V and 3 bases from J, with 12 bases in between. The germline V gene encodes CDR1 DFQATT and CDR2 SNEGSKA (reference sequence). CDR3 amino acids: CSASDFTSYEQYF. In nucleotides, the CDR3 is TGCAGTGCTAGCGACTTCACCAGCTACGAGCAGTACTTC.

This clonotype turned up a few times. J is TRBJ2-7 and V is TRBV2; 7 bases align to TRBD1. Trimming took 6 bases from V and 4 from J; bases not matched to a gene: 6. This CDR3 spans 13 amino acids. The germline CDR1 and CDR2 sequences are SNHLY and FYNNEI. CDR3 residues: CASRQGQFYEQYF. The CDR3 nucleotides read TGTGCCAGCAGACAGGGACAGTTTTACGAGCAGTACTTC.

The CDR3 sequence is CASSLAGTLSAYEQYF. DNA of the CDR3: TGTGCCAGCAGCTTAGCGGGGACCCTCTCGGCCTACGAGCAGTACTTC. The chain combines TRBV7-8 with TRBJ2-7; D might be TRBD1 or TRBD2, each matching 5 bases. This CDR3 comprises 16 residues. Trimming removed 0 bases from V and 2 bases from J, with 14 bases in between. CDR1 and CDR2 (germline): SGHVS, FQNEAQ.

The chain uses TRBV4-3 and TRBJ1-2, with 8 bases aligning to TRBD1. The V and J ends lost 0 bases and 6 bases, in that order; junction bases with no gene match: 9. Germline V gene sequence: CDR1 LGHNA, CDR2 YSLEER. The CDR3 runs to 16 residues. CDR3 nucleotides: TGCGCCAGCAGCCAAGAAGGTGTAGCCAGGGGGCATGGCTACACCTTC. Its translation is CASSQEGVARGHGYTF.

The chain carries TRBV7-9 and TRBJ2-3; D is possibly TRBD1 (9 bases). The CDR3 is 17 residues long. Germline-derived CDR1 and CDR2 are SEHNR and FQNEAQ (reference sequence). V was clipped by 5 bases and J by 2 bases, with 20 bases between them. The CDR3 loop is CASSTGTGTSSTDTQYF. The CDR3 DNA reads as TGTGCCAGCAGCACCGGGACAGGGACTAGTTCCACAGATACGCAGTATTTT.

The V gene is TRBV9, the J gene TRBJ2-7; 11 bases line up with TRBD1. The germline CDR1 and CDR2 sequences are SGDLS and YYNGEE. The CDR3 runs to 15 residues. Losses at the gene ends were 4 bases for V and 4 bases for J; bases not matched to a gene: 7. The CDR3 DNA follows: TGTGCCAGCAGCACAGGACAGGGGGCAGGGTACGAGCAGTACTTC. This codes for CASSTGQGAGYEQYF.

The table lists this clonotype with a few counts. The chain joins TRBV29-1 to TRBJ2-3; D perhaps matches TRBD1 (7 bases). V was shortened by 8 bases and J by 1 base, with 13 bases between the two germline ends. Germline CDR1 and CDR2: SQVTM and ANQGSEA. The CDR3 runs to 13 residues. This chain's CDR3 is CSIQGTGTDTQYF. In nucleotides, the CDR3 is TGCAGCATACAGGGGACTGGCACAGATACGCAGTATTTT.

The sample holds a few counts of this clonotype. This chain connects TRBV7-9 to TRBJ2-3; TRBD2 matches at 10 bases. The CDR3 totals 16 residues. With 5 bases clipped from V and 8 bases from J, the junction kept 13 bases outside the gene matches. Germline V gene data show CDR1 as SEHNR and CDR2 as FQNEAQ (reference sequence). The CDR3 here is CASSEESGRAVFTQYF. CDR3 bases: TGTGCCAGCAGCGAAGAGAGCGGGAGGGCCGTATTTACGCAGTATTTT.

The rearrangement joins TRBV20-1 to TRBJ2-2; tentative D call: TRBD2 (6 bases). This CDR3 region has 18 residues. Germline CDR1 reads DFQATT; CDR2 reads SNEGSKA (reference sequence). V shed 1 base and J shed 2 bases, with 20 bases lying between them. CDR3 residues: CSARVSAGRAGNTGELFF. CDR3 DNA: TGCAGTGCTAGAGTCTCTGCAGGCCGCGCGGGAAACACCGGGGAGCTGTTTTTT.

This clonotype was recorded many times. J is TRBJ1-4 and V is TRBV11-2; 9 positions match TRBD1. From germline, CDR1 is SGHAT and CDR2 FQNNGV. V gave up 5 bases and J gave up 7 bases; unmatched junction bases: 11. CDR3 size: 16 residues. The CDR3 loop reads CASSMNRDRDGEKLFF. The CDR3 nucleotides are TGTGCCAGCAGCATGAACCGGGACAGGGATGGTGAAAAACTGTTTTTT. The full variable domain, its missing parts supplied by reference TRBV11-2 and TRBJ1-4, is EAGVAQSPRYKIIEKRQSVAFWCNPISGHATLYWYQQILGQGPKLLIQFQNNGVVDDSQLPKDRFSAERLKGVDSTLKIQPAKLEDSAVYLCASSMNRDRDGEKLFFGSGTQLSVL.

The chain couples TRBV9 to TRBJ1-1, with D uncertain. The CDR3 contains 15 residues. V was shortened by 0 bases and J by 1 base, with 10 bases between the two germline ends. Germline V gene lookup returns CDR1 SGDLS and CDR2 YYNGEE. CDR3 in amino acids: CASSVGLARNTEAFF. For the CDR3, the DNA is TGTGCCAGCAGCGTAGGTCTCGCACGGAACACTGAAGCTTTCTTT.

This clonotype was counted between two and nine times. DNA of the CDR3: TGTGCCAGCAGACCAGGGGCTGGGGCCAACGTCCTGACTTTC. Protein: CASRPGAGANVLTF. J is TRBJ2-6 and V is TRBV28; D is possibly TRBD1 (6 bases). Trimming shortened V by 6 bases and J by 2 bases, and 8 bases separated the two germline ends. The CDR3 is 14 amino acids. CDR1 MDHEN and CDR2 SYDVKM come from the germline V gene.

In this sample, this clonotype turned up many times. The chain recombines TRBV3-1 with TRBJ2-7; 7 bases fit TRBD2. The trim removed 7 bases at V and 2 bases at J, leaving 5 bases unmatched. This CDR3 spans 13 amino acids. The germline V gene encodes CDR1 LGHDT and CDR2 YNNKEL (reference sequence). CDR3 DNA: TGTGCCAGCACCCCCAGCGGGACCTACGAGCAGTACTTC. Translating gives CASTPSGTYEQYF.

The chain joins TRBV7-2 to TRBJ2-7, with 11 bases fitting TRBD2. Germline V lookup: CDR1 SGHTA, CDR2 FQGNSA. There are 16 residues in the CDR3. The V and J ends lost 1 base and 3 bases, in that order; junction bases with no gene match: 5. The DNA of the CDR3 is TGTGCCAGCAGCTTAGAGGGGACTAGCGGCTTCTACGAGCAGTACTTC. This gives the protein CASSLEGTSGFYEQYF.